Following are 16 T cell receptor beta chains from one sample sequenced in a study of T cell changes during pregnancy in multiple sclerosis. TCRdb's table, derived via immunoSEQ multiplex PCR, lists solely in-frame clones and lacks some. The sample contains approximately 93,000 clones, 85% to 95% of which appear only once. Sample: peripheral blood, taken in the first trimester of pregnancy. These receptors all stem from a female donor in good health, enrolled as a control in a pregnancy study.

This chain joins TRBV28 and TRBJ1-4; D not resolved. Germline CDR1 and CDR2: MDHEN and SYDVKM. This CDR3 region has 15 residues. Trimming pared 4 bases from V and 5 bases from J, leaving 14 bases between. CDR3 nucleotides: TGTGCCAGCAGTTCTGCCGGGAGAAAGAATGAAAAACTGTTTTTT. This gives the protein CASSSAGRKNEKLFF.

The chain employs TRBV12-5 and TRBJ2-5, with 7 positions matching TRBD2. V shed 3 bases and J 4 bases; nucleotides not matched to a gene: 8. The CDR3 consists of 15 residues. Germline V gene data show CDR1 as LGHNT and CDR2 as FRNRAP. CDR3 region: CASGFERGGGETQYF. CDR3 bases: TGTGCTAGTGGTTTTGAGCGGGGTGGGGGAGAGACCCAGTACTTC.

This clone was seen a handful of times. The chain combines TRBV7-3 with TRBJ2-1; TRBD2 matches 9 bases. Germline-derived CDR1 and CDR2 are SGHTA and FQGTGA. V lost 4 bases to trimming and J lost 0 bases; unmatched junction nucleotides: 7. The CDR3 covers 17 residues. The CDR3 DNA reads as TGTGCCAGCAGCTCGGGACTAGCACGAGTCTCCTACAATGAGCAGTTCTTC. Amino acid sequence: CASSSGLARVSYNEQFF.

V gene TRBV19 combines with J gene TRBJ2-1; 12 bases line up with TRBD2. J gave up 12 bases and V 2 bases, and 8 bases lay outside the gene matches. Germline V gene lookup returns CDR1 LNHDA and CDR2 SQIVND (reference sequence). The CDR3 is made up of 15 amino acids. The chain's CDR3 is CASSIPRTSGVAQFF. In nucleotides, the CDR3 is TGTGCCAGTAGTATACCCCGGACTAGCGGGGTCGCGCAGTTCTTC.

V is TRBV30 and J is TRBJ2-3; a weak D match, TRBD2 (5 bases). V was trimmed by 3 bases and J by 7 bases, leaving 14 bases between them. The length of the CDR3 is 13 residues. CDR1 is GTSNPN, CDR2 SVGIG, per germline (reference sequence). CDR3 residues: CAWSEGVPNTQYF. CDR3 in DNA: TGTGCCTGGAGCGAGGGAGTCCCTAATACGCAGTATTTT.

J is TRBJ1-5 and V is TRBV2; 9 bases map to TRBD1. Germline V CDR1 and CDR2: SNHLY, FYNNEI. CDR3 length: 15 amino acids. Trimming removed 1 base from V and 5 bases from J; junction bases left unmatched: 3. CDR3 coding DNA: TGTGCCAGCAGTGAAGTTGGGACAGGGTATCAGCCCCAGCATTTT. Its protein is CASSEVGTGYQPQHF.

This sequence joins TRBV7-9 and TRBJ2-1, with D perhaps TRBD1 (6 bases). Trimming took off 7 bases at V and 7 bases at J, with 14 bases between the two ends. The CDR3 is 13 amino acids. The V gene's germline CDR1 is SEHNR and CDR2 FQNEAQ (reference sequence). The CDR3 bases are TGTGCCAGCATGGGAGACAGGTCTAATGAGCAGTTCTTC. Residues: CASMGDRSNEQFF.

This clone was detected only a few times. J is TRBJ2-1 and V is TRBV7-9; the D is unclear. Germline V CDR1 and CDR2: SEHNR, FQNEAQ (reference sequence). V was pared by 2 bases and J by 5 bases, with 16 bases between. The CDR3 runs 16 residues. CDR3 DNA: TGTGCCAGCAGCTTACTGGGCGTCCAGAAAAACAATGAGCAGTTCTTC. It encodes CASSLLGVQKNNEQFF.

The chain couples TRBV28 to TRBJ1-6; 8 nucleotides align to TRBD1. V lost 9 bases to trimming and J lost 14 bases; unmatched junction nucleotides: 15. Germline V gene lookup returns CDR1 MDHEN and CDR2 SYDVKM. This CDR3 comprises 14 residues. The CDR3 nucleotides read TGTGCCAGTTCATCCAGGGGGCGACGGGGCACCCTCCACTTT. Its translation is CASSSRGRRGTLHF.

J is TRBJ2-2 and V is TRBV5-1; the D is unclear. CDR1 is SGHRS and CDR2 is YFSETQ in the germline V gene. V lost 1 base and J 0 bases, leaving 10 bases between the germline ends. The CDR3 is 16 amino acids. The CDR3 is CASSLNAISNTGELFF. The CDR3 DNA sequence: TGCGCCAGCAGCTTGAATGCTATTTCGAACACCGGGGAGCTGTTTTTT.

This chain connects TRBV27 to TRBJ2-3; 9 bases are shared with TRBD1. V dropped 6 bases and J dropped 6; count of bases not matched to a gene: 10. The CDR3 is 15 amino acids. Looked up from germline, CDR1 is MNHEY and CDR2 is SMNVEV (reference sequence). The CDR3: CASSFGTGLVDTQYF. In DNA, the CDR3 is TGTGCCAGCAGCTTCGGGACAGGGCTGGTGGATACGCAGTATTTT.

The rearrangement links TRBV4-2 to TRBJ1-4, with D perhaps TRBD1 (5 bases). The V end was cut by 0 bases, the J end by 7 bases, with 18 bases between. This CDR3 has 17 amino acids. In germline, CDR1 is LGHNA, CDR2 YNFKEQ. The CDR3 here is CASSQDSTALRGEKLFF. In nucleotides, the CDR3 is TGTGCCAGCAGCCAAGATTCCACCGCTCTTAGGGGTGAAAAACTGTTTTTT.

The rearrangement links TRBV6-1 to TRBJ1-1, with 8 bases matching TRBD1. CDR1 and CDR2 (germline): MNHNS, SASEGT. V shed 5 bases and J 1 base; nucleotides not matched to a gene: 3. The CDR3 has 14 amino acids. CDR3 bases: TGTGCCAGCAGTCGACAGGGGCAGAACACTGAAGCTTTCTTT. It is translated as CASSRQGQNTEAFF.

The chain combines TRBV11-2 with TRBJ1-2; TRBD1 aligns across 7 bases. Germline trimming cut 2 bases from V and 7 bases from J; bases unmatched to any gene: 4. Germline V gene lookup returns CDR1 SGHAT and CDR2 FQNNGV. This CDR3 is 13 amino acids long. DNA of the CDR3: TGTGCCAGCAGCTTAAGCAGGGGGTCTGGCTACACCTTC. Amino acid sequence: CASSLSRGSGYTF.

V and J are TRBV6-5 and TRBJ1-6, with D hard to call. The V end was cut by 3 bases, the J end by 9 bases, with 15 bases between. The germline V gene has CDR1 MNHEY and CDR2 SVGAGI. The CDR3 sequence is 15 residues long. The CDR3 nucleotides read TGTGCCAGCAGTTATACGGATCCCTGGAGTTCACCCCTCCACTTT. Its translation is CASSYTDPWSSPLHF.

This chain connects TRBV5-5 to TRBJ1-1, with D possibly TRBD1 on 5 matching bases. Trimming removed 4 bases at V and 5 bases at J, with 12 bases between. The CDR3 spans 13 residues. Germline-derived CDR1 and CDR2 are SGHKS and YYEKEE (reference sequence). The CDR3 here is CASSVGGETEAFF. The CDR3 region has the DNA TGTGCCAGCAGCGTGGGGGGAGAAACTGAAGCTTTCTTT.